Shown below are 9 T cell receptor beta chains from a single sample sequenced in a study of T cell changes during pregnancy in multiple sclerosis (dated by TCRdb to the late 2010s). The protocol used for the library was the immunoSEQ multiplex PCR assay. Not all clones reach the TCRdb copy of this immuneACCESS table, which keeps in-frame sequences only. Checked studies attribute under half of the gap to unresolved V genes and leave the rest unexplained. Across this sample there are 30,000 to 45,000 clones, with roughly 92% seen only once. Jointly, the top ten make up 1.2% of the sample. Material: PBMCs (not recorded whether the cells were cultured). The receptor set was obtained from a female donor with multiple sclerosis, enrolled in a pregnancy study.

The chain combines TRBV7-2 with TRBJ1-1; a possible D gene is TRBD1 (5 bases). CDR1 and CDR2 (germline): SGHTA, FQGNSA. V was trimmed by 5 bases and J by 11 bases, leaving 15 bases between them. The CDR3 length is 12 residues. The CDR3 region is CASSPRQGMAFF. In DNA form, the CDR3 reads TGTGCCAGCAGCCCCAGGCAGGGTATGGCTTTCTTT.

This chain connects TRBV29-1 to TRBJ1-5, with D possibly TRBD1 on 5 matching bases. In germline, CDR1 is SQVTM, CDR2 ANQGSEA. The CDR3 covers 14 residues. V gave up 6 bases and J gave up 6 bases, with 18 bases separating them. The CDR3 region is CSVALAGGGQPQHF. The CDR3, as DNA: TGCAGCGTCGCACTTGCCGGGGGTGGTCAGCCCCAGCATTTT.

This clone was seen only a few times. This chain joins TRBV19 and TRBJ1-2; the D is unclear. The CDR3 is 16 residues long. Germline V gene sequence: CDR1 LNHDA, CDR2 SQIVND (reference sequence). Trimming stripped 0 bases from V and 3 bases from J, with 14 bases between. CDR3 protein: CASSIDLGIGDYGYTF. The CDR3 region has the DNA TGTGCCAGTAGTATAGATCTTGGGATAGGCGACTATGGCTACACCTTC.

This clone was detected only once. This rearrangement joins TRBV7-2 to TRBJ2-3; 12 nucleotides match TRBD2. The CDR3 sequence is 16 residues long. V shed 5 bases and J 5 bases; nucleotides not matched to a gene: 8. Germline loops: CDR1 SGHTA, CDR2 FQGNSA. The CDR3 reads CASSQYGLAGKDTQYF. As DNA, the CDR3 is TGTGCCAGCAGCCAATACGGACTAGCGGGAAAAGATACGCAGTATTTT.

The rearrangement uses TRBV18 and TRBJ1-1; D unclear. V lost 1 base, J lost 6 bases, and 9 bases lay in between. The CDR3 is 13 amino acids. CDR1 KGHSH and CDR2 LQKENI come from the germline V gene. This CDR3 reads CASSPQGIPEAFF. As DNA, the CDR3 is TGTGCCAGCTCACCACAGGGAATCCCTGAAGCTTTCTTT.

The V call is TRBV7-9, the J call TRBJ1-1; D perhaps matches TRBD1 (5 bases). The CDR3 length is 16 residues. V was cut by 5 bases and J by 0 bases, with 16 bases left in between. Germline values: CDR1 SEHNR, CDR2 FQNEAQ (reference sequence). CDR3 sequence: CASSDRDPGLNTEAFF. In nucleotides, the CDR3 is TGTGCCAGCAGCGACCGGGACCCAGGTCTGAACACTGAAGCTTTCTTT.

The CDR3 region has the DNA TGTGCCAGCAGCTTAGCGGGAACAGGGGGCAATCAGCCCCAGCATTTT. It codes for CASSLAGTGGNQPQHF. This sequence joins TRBV7-2 and TRBJ1-5, with 7 nucleotides matching TRBD1. CDR3 length equals 16 residues. Per the germline V gene, CDR1 is SGHTA and CDR2 is FQGNSA. V trimming: 0 bases; J trimming: 2 bases; junction bases outside the gene matches: 4.

This chain joins TRBV9 and TRBJ2-3; TRBD2 agrees at 7 bases. This CDR3 is built from 14 residues. Germline CDR1 SGDLS, CDR2 YYNGEE. Trimming at V came to 2 bases and at J to 5 bases, leaving 5 bases not matched to a gene. As DNA, the CDR3 is TGTGCCAGCAGCGTTGCGGGAGTCTTAGATACGCAGTATTTT. Its translation: CASSVAGVLDTQYF.

The chain combines TRBV6-4 with TRBJ2-6; D tentatively reads TRBD1 or TRBD2 (5 bases each). This CDR3 spans 24 amino acids. Germline lookup yields CDR1 MRHNA and CDR2 SNTAGT. V lost 2 bases to trimming and J lost 0 bases, with 32 bases between them. CDR3 residues: CASSDRDAGPLRFLHLSGANVLTF. CDR3 nucleotide sequence: TGTGCCAGCAGTGACAGGGACGCAGGCCCATTAAGATTCCTGCACCTCTCTGGGGCCAACGTCCTGACTTTC.